This T cell receptor (beta chain) was captured by sequencing in a study of post-analysis software for immune sequencing data. Study as a whole: In terms of disease course, relapsing-remitting, secondary progressive and progressive-relapsing multiple sclerosis were included. General study points: Controls' normalized Chao1 diversity significantly exceeded that of multiple sclerosis patients. Under F measure analysis, samples from one preparation batch co-clustered strongly. Compared with controls, patients had more of about 5 TRBV segments, including TRBV5-6, TRBV5-1 and TRBV20-1.

Turning to this clonotype: Its antigen is unknown.

Tagging with unique molecular identifiers was a feature of the TCR beta cDNA libraries. T cells numbering about 0.95 to 10 million gave rise to 450,000 to 550,000 cDNA molecules. TCRdb used MiXCR to reprocess the PCR reads, holding one entry per CDR3 protein. This sample yields under 900,000 distinct CDR3 sequences, of which about 57% are seen a single time; roughly 4.4% belongs to the top ten. V lost 4 bases to trimming and J lost 0 bases, with 13 bases between them. The CDR3 runs 15 residues. Germline CDR1 and CDR2: SGDLS and YYNGEE. The chain links TRBV9 to TRBJ2-5; maybe TRBD2 (7 bases). Sample: blood. The receptor was isolated from a girl aged 10-17 years with multiple sclerosis. The CDR3, as DNA: TGTGCCAGCAGCCCGGGGGGCCAGTACCAAGAGACCCAGTACTTC. This sequence encodes CASSPGGQYQETQYF.